This TCR beta chain is from a study of shared clonotypes between healthy human individuals. Overall study results and limits: The donor pool, a small one, limited the genetic and exposure-history diversity represented.

As regards this clone: What it binds is unknown.

The run depth of the assay was deep. It was across several immunoSEQ plates that each subset's genomic DNA was evenly split. Approximately 200 ng DNA, tens of thousands of T cell genomes, went into each sorted-subset replicate PCR. Some clones are missing from TCRdb's copy, which holds only in-frame ones; the method was immunoSEQ multiplex PCR. The sample lists 950,000 to 1,300,000 clones; around 76% were seen once. V lost 4 bases to trimming and J lost 7 bases, with 13 bases between them. Germline lookup yields CDR1 SGHTA and CDR2 FQGNSA. This CDR3 contains 13 residues. The origin of this receptor is a man between 18 and 29 years old in good health. V usage is TRBV7-2 and J usage is TRBJ1-1; no firm D call. Sequenced: memory CD4+ T cells sorted from blood. As for subset: CD45RA-negative fraction. The DNA for the CDR3 is TGTGCCAGCAGCTCCCCCCGGAGGATTGAAGCTTTCTTT. Amino acids: CASSSPRRIEAFF.